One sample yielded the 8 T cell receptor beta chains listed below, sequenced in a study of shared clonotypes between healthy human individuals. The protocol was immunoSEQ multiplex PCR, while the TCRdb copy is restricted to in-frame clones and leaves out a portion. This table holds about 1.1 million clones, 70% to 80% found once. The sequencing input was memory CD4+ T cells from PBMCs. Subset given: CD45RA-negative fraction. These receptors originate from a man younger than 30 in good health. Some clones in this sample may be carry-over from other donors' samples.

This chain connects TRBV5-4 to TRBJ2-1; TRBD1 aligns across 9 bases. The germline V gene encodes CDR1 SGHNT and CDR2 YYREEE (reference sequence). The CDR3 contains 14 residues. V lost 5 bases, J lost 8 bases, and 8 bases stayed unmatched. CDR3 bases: TGTGCCAGCAGGCCCGGGACAGGGCGGGATGAGCAGTTCTTC. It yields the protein CASRPGTGRDEQFF.

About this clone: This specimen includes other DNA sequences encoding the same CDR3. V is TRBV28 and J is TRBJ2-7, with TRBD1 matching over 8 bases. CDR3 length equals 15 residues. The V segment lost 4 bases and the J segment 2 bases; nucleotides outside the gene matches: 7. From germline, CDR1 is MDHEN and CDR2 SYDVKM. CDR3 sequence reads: CASSSPGQATYEQYF. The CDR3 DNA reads TGTGCCAGCAGTTCCCCGGGACAGGCGACCTACGAGCAGTACTTC. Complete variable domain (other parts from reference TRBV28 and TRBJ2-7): DVKVTQSSRYLVKRTGEKVFLECVQDMDHENMFWYRQDPGLGLRLIYFSYDVKMKEKGDIPEGYSVSREKKERFSLILESASTNQTSMYLCASSSPGQATYEQYFGPGTRLTVT.

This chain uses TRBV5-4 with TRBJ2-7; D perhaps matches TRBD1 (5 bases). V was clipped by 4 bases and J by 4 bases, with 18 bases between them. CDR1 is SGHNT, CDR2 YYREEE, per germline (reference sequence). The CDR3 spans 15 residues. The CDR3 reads CASSPHRSGKYEQYF. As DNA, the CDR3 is TGTGCCAGCAGCCCACATCGCTCAGGGAAGTACGAGCAGTACTTC.

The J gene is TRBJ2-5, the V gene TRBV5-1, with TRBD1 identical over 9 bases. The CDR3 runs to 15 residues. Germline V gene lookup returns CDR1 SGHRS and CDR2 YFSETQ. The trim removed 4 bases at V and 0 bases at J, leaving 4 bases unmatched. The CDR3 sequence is CASSLQGAYQETQYF. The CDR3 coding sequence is TGCGCCAGCAGCCTACAGGGGGCTTACCAAGAGACCCAGTACTTC.

The CDR3 here is CASSPPSLARPGETQYF. CDR3 nucleotide sequence: TGTGCCAGCTCACCACCGTCACTAGCGAGGCCTGGCGAGACCCAGTACTTC. This rearrangement joins TRBV18 to TRBJ2-5; the match to TRBD2 covers 7 bases. Germline CDR1 and CDR2: KGHSH and LQKENI. The CDR3 contains 17 residues. Trimming removed 0 bases from V and 5 bases from J; junction bases left unmatched: 12.

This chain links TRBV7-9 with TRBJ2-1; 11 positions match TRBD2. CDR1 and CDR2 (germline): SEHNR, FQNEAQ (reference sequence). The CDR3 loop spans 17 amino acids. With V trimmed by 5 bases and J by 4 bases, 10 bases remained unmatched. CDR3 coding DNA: TGTGCCAGCAGCCTAGGGCTAGCGGGAGGTTCTTACAATGAGCAGTTCTTC. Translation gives CASSLGLAGGSYNEQFF.

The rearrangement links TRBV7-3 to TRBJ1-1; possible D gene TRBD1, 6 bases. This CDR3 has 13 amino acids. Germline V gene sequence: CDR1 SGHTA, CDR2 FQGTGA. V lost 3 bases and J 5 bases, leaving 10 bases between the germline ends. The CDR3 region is CASSFARGTEAFF. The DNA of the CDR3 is TGTGCCAGCAGCTTCGCCAGGGGTACTGAAGCTTTCTTT. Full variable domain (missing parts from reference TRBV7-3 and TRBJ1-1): GAGVSQTPSNKVTEKGKYVELRCDPISGHTALYWYRQSLGQGPEFLIYFQGTGAADDSGLPNDRFFAVRPEGSVSTLKIQRTERGDSAVYLCASSFARGTEAFFGQGTRLTVV.

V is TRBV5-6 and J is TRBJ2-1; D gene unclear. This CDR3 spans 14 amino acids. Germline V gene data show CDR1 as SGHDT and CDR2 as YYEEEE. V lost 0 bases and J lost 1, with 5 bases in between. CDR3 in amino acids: CASSLARSYNEQFF. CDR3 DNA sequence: TGTGCCAGCAGCTTGGCCAGGTCCTACAATGAGCAGTTCTTC.